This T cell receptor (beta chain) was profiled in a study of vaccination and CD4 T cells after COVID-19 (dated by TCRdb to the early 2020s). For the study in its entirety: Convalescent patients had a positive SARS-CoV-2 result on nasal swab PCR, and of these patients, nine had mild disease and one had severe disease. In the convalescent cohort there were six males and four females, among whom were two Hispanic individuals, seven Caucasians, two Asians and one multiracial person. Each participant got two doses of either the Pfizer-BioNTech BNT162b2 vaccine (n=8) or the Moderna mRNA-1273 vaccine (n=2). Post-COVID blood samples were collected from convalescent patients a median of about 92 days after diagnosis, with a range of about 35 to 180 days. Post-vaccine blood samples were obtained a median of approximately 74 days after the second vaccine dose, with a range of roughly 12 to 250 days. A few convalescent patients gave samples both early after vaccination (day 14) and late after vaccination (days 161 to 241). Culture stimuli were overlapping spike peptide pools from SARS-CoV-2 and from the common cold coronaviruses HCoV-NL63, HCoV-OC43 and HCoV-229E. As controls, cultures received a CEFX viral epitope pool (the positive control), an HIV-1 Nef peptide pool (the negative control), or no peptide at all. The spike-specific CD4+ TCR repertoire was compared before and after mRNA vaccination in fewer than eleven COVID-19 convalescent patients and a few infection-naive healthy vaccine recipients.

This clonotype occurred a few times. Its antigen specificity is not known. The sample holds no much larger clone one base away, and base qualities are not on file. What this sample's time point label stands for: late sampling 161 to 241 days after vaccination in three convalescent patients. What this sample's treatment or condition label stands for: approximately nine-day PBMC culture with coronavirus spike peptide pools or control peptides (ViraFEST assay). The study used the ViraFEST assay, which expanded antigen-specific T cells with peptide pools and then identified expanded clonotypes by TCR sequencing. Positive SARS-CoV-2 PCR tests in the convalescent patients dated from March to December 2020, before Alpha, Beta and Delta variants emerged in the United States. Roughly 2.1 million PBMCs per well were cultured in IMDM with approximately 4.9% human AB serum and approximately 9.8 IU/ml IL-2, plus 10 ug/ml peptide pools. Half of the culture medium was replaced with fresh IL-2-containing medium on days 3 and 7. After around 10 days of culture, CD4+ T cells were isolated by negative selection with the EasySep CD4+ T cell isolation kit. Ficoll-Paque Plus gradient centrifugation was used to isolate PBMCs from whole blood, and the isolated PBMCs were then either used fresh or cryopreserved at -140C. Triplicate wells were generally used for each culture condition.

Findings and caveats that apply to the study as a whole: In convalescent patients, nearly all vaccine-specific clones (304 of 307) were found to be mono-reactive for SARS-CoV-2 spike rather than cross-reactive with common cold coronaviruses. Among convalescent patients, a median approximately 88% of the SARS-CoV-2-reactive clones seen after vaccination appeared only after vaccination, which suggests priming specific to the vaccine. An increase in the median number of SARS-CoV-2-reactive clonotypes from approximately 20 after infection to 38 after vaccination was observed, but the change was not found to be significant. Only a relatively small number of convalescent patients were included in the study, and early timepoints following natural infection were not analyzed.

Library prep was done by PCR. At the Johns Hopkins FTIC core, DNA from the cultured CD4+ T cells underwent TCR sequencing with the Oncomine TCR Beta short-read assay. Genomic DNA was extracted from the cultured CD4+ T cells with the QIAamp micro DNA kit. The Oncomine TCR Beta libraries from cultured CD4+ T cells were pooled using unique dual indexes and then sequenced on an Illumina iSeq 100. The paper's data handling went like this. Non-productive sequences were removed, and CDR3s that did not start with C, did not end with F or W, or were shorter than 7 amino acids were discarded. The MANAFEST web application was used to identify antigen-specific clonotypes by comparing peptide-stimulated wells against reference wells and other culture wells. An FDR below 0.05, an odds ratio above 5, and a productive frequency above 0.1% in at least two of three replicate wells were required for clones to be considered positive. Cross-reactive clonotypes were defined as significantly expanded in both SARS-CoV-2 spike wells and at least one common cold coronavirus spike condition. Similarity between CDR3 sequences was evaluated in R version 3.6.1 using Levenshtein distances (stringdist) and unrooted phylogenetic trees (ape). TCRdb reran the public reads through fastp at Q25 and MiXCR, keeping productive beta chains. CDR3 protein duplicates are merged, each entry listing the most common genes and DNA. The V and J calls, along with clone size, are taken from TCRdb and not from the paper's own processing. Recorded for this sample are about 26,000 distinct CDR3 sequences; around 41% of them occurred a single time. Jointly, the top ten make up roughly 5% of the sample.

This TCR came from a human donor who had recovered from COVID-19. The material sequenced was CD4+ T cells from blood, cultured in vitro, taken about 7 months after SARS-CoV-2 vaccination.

The CDR3 corresponds to CASMRGPQETQYF. The sequence in DNA is TGTGCCAGCATGAGGGGCCCCCAAGAGACCCAGTACTTC. The rearranged chain carries TRBV2 and TRBJ2-5, with the D gene possibly TRBD1 or TRBD2, each one fitting 5 bases. From cysteine to phenylalanine, the CDR3 is 13 amino acids long. Just CDR3 DNA is preserved here, 39 bases in frame from base 1. V and J are truncated by 7 bases and 1 base respectively, leaving an intervening sequence of 10 bases. CDR1 and CDR2 were assigned from the germline V gene as SNHLY and FYNNEI.